This T cell receptor beta chain was recovered during a study of shared clonotypes between healthy human individuals (dated by TCRdb to the early 2020s). A note on the overall study: The cohort comprised a couple of women and a few men aged 18 to 49 years. To increase sequencing depth and limit assay-specific biases, different laboratories used diverse techniques to prepare libraries and sequence TCR repertoires. Per donor, leukapheresis produced somewhere between about 0.9 and 9 billion PBMCs. To estimate repertoire size and how much clonotypes are shared between individuals, the study performed deep sequencing of blood TCR repertoires from roughly five healthy adults. For each donor, three plates each were used for CD4 naive and CD4 memory, two plates were used for CD8 naive, and one plate was used for CD8 memory.

The germline V gene (reference sequence) supplies CDR1 SEHNR and CDR2 FQNEAQ. The germline ends are 11 bases apart after V is trimmed by 4 bases and J by 4 bases. CDR3 length: 14 amino acids, cysteine to phenylalanine. This entry keeps only the CDR3 DNA: 42 bases, framed from base 1. Study-wide conclusions, independent of this receptor: Even with the large sequencing depth, rarefaction of the sorted-subset datasets indicated that sequencing was incomplete. Higher generation probabilities were observed for clonotypes shared by all four sorted-subset donors than for non-shared clonotypes. Only blood was sampled, and tissue TCR repertoires likely differ from those in blood. Because the study included only a small number of donors, the genetic and exposure-history diversity represented was limited. Pairwise subsampling indicated that sequencing depth was expected to affect the degree of clonotype sharing among donors. When several donors were compared, the shared fraction of clonotypes was about 5% for naive CD4, roughly 3.4% for naive CD8, 2% to 2.5% for memory CD4, and 0.4% for memory CD8. Naive subsets generally had larger estimated clonotype richness than memory subsets.

Using the deep immunoSEQ assay, multiplex PCR amplified TCR CDR3 regions from genomic DNA. Extracted genomic DNA from each cell subset was spread evenly across all wells of several immunoSEQ 96-well plates, with each plate serving as a replicate. Each replicate PCR for sorted subsets received around 200 ng genomic DNA, equal to 30,000 or so T cell genomes. Purified libraries were measured with a Qubit 3.0 fluorometer, size-checked on a Bioanalyzer 2100, and measured again with the KAPA Library Quantification kit. Each immunoSEQ 96-well plate was sequenced on its own single-read 150-cycle Illumina NextSeq 550 flow cell. In the source study's methods: Because the immunoSEQ output included only junctional sequences and no quality scores, the filtering could not be the same as the filtering used for full-length reads. To assign V/J genes and CDR3, sequences were annotated against IMGT germline references using PyIR, a Python wrapper for IgBLAST v1.9. Any read was removed if the V/J assignment was weak (E-value above 1e-6), the CDR3 was missing, or the read contained stop codons, out-of-frame junctions, or ambiguous translated residues. V3J clonotypes were defined as sequences sharing an identical inferred V gene, J gene, and CDR3 amino acid sequence. To compute the percentage overlap between repertoires, the number of shared unique clonotypes was divided by the size of the smaller repertoire. Repertoire richness was assessed with RTK rarefaction, the Chao1 estimator, and Recon v2.1 estimates of unobserved clonotypes. Generation probabilities for all TCRbeta clonotypes obtained by the gDNA method from a handful of donors were computed using OLGA. TCRdb retrieved this table from immuneACCESS and kept in-frame rearrangements only. Not all clones are present; in checked studies, unresolved V genes account for under half, and no reason is known for the remainder. That table furnishes V, J and clone size, whereas the DNA furnished D and trimming. This sample comprises 850,000 to 1,200,000 clones, about 76% of them detected only once. 1.4% of the sample is taken by the ten largest.

The donors were healthy, HIV-negative adults who had no recently reported acute infections or vaccinations. Only Caucasian adults living in Nashville, Tennessee, USA were represented among the donors. CD4+ T cells were enriched by magnetic negative selection, after which naive cells were positively selected on CD45RA and the negative fraction was taken as the memory subset. Blood was obtained by leukapheresis, after which PBMCs were separated by Ficoll-Histopaque density gradient centrifugation and cryopreserved in liquid nitrogen vapor phase. Purity and quantity of every magnetically sorted T cell population were checked by analytical flow cytometry. From each sorted fraction, genomic DNA was isolated and quantified by UV absorbance on a Nanodrop 2000c. Notes on this clone: Its antigen target is currently unknown. No qualities accompany the bases; no much larger clone lies one base away.

This receptor was identified in a man aged 18 to 29 in good health. The sequence links TRBV7-9 to TRBJ2-1, and possibly TRBD2, on 6 matching bases. The specimen was memory CD4+ T cells sorted from blood. The cell subset or site label corresponds to: CD45RA-negative fraction. The nucleotides are TGTGCCAGCAGCTGGGGGACTGTATACAATGAGCAGTTCTTC. It specifies CASSWGTVYNEQFF.